The entry below describes one T cell receptor beta chain. Which antigen it targets is not known. Base quality data are lacking; no much larger clone is found one base away. TCRbeta CDR3 regions were amplified from genomic DNA using the immunoSEQ Assay, a bias-controlled multiplex PCR. The original pipeline was this. The number of nucleated cells in each sample was estimated from the amplification of reference gene primers within the assay. To quantify the absolute abundance of each unique TCRbeta CDR3 rearrangement, sequence reads were collapsed and filtered. For each sample, productive Simpson clonality was calculated by taking the square root of Simpson's diversity index across productive rearrangements. The table comes from immuneACCESS by way of TCRdb, which keeps in-frame sequences with V and J called. Part of the clones is missing from these tables; in studies checked, under half for an unresolved V gene and the rest for unknown reasons. That table furnishes V, J and clone size, whereas the DNA furnished D and trimming. The sample table records about 280,000 clones; roughly 87% of these occur just once. The ten largest account for 9.4% of the sample.

This entry is derived from a study of blood T cell repertoires in COVID-19 (dated by TCRdb to about 2020). In terms of the full investigation: Collaborator samples came from the United States, Italy and Spain and covered acute and convalescent phases of COVID-19. The repertoires were released in a freely available public database meant as a resource for research on the immune response to SARS-CoV-2. The samples were drawn from two sources: the first 160 participants of the ongoing ImmuneRACE study, and over 1,000 subjects contributed by 6 global collaborators. The sample metadata nearly always contained a de-identified subject ID, COVID-19 status, age in years and sex. HLA class I and class II types, where available, came from metadata supplied by the sample provider rather than from assay-based typing. Deeply sampled blood TCRbeta repertoires from subjects exposed to, actively infected with, or recovered from COVID-19 were included in the dataset. The prospective study material was composed of cDNA or gDNA derived from T cells, B-cell-depleted T cells, or PBMCs. What the work shows at the level of the full study, not this receptor alone: The amount of clinical and demographic metadata varied by source and participant and was provided uncurated.

Each collaborating institution followed its own protocols to collect whole blood in K2EDTA tubes. For TCRbeta analysis, collaborator samples were shipped as frozen whole blood, as isolated PBMCs, or as DNA extracted from either sample type. The CDR3 holds 14 amino acids from the cysteine to the phenylalanine. Left in the record is the CDR3 DNA by itself, 42 bases read in frame from the first base. Compared with germline, V lacks 6 bases and J lacks 1 base; bases without a gene match: 5. CDR1 is given as SNHLY and CDR2 as FYNNEI, both from the germline V gene. The chain uses TRBV2 and TRBJ1-1; TRBD1 aligns with 7 central bases. The sequence came from a man between 18 and 29 years old with active or convalescent COVID-19. Sequencing was performed on peripheral blood. The sequenced DNA: TGTGCCAGCAGAAGGCGGGACAGGAACACTGAAGCTTTCTTT. It codes for CASRRRDRNTEAFF.